This is a list of T cell receptor beta chains from one sample in a study of T cells in Graves' hyperthyroidism and ophthalmopathy. TCRdb called the multiplex PCR reads again in MiXCR, with one record for every CDR3 protein. The repertoire holds approximately 400,000 distinct CDR3 sequences, about 15% seen once, with roughly 33% in the top ten. The sample taken for sequencing was blood. These receptors all come from a woman aged 30 to 39 with Graves' hyperthyroidism. Each CDR3 is given with its conserved first and last residue. Each record gives: D gene, clone size, V gene, J gene, CDR3 protein, CDR3 DNA. D genes are given only for firm matches. Where a row states a size, it is once, few, many or the class of an expanded clone; other rows omit it.

>.|many|TRBV27|TRBJ2-7
CASSLGGWALLSYEQYF
TGTGCCAGCAGTTTAGGCGGTTGGGCCCTACTATCCTACGAGCAGTACTTC
>.|few|TRBV19|TRBJ2-5
CASSAWQADQETQYF
TGTGCCAGTAGTGCGTGGCAGGCCGACCAAGAGACCCAGTACTTC
>.|many|TRBV27|TRBJ2-5
CASRLGGGETQYF
TGTGCCAGCAGGTTGGGGGGTGGAGAGACCCAGTACTTC
>.|.|TRBV12-3/TRBV12-4|TRBJ2-5
CASSSRVETQYF
TGTGCCAGCAGTTCTAGAGTGGAGACCCAGTACTTC
>TRBD1|.|TRBV20-1|TRBJ2-2
CSARTGDLNTGELFF
TGCAGTGCTAGAACAGGGGATTTGAACACCGGGGAGCTGTTTTTT
>.|many|TRBV24-1|TRBJ2-1
CATSDPLLADNEQFF
TGTGCCACCAGTGACCCCCTTCTAGCAGACAATGAGCAGTTCTTC
>TRBD1|.|TRBV27|TRBJ1-2
CASSAPGGFDGYTF
TGTGCCAGCAGTGCTCCAGGGGGGTTTGATGGCTACACCTTC
>TRBD2|.|TRBV9|TRBJ2-1
CASSVRDGGGLAGYNEQFF
TGTGCCAGCAGCGTAAGGGATGGAGGAGGCCTAGCGGGTTACAATGAGCAGTTCTTC
>.|many|TRBV7-2|TRBJ2-7
CASSSHGQGAEQYF
TGTGCCAGCAGCTCCCATGGGCAGGGTGCCGAGCAGTACTTC
>TRBD1|many|TRBV30|TRBJ1-4
CAWSQLTGTEKLFF
TGTGCCTGGAGTCAACTGACAGGGACTGAAAAACTGTTTTTT
>.|once|TRBV20-1|TRBJ2-3
CSADVWTGGYTDTQYF
TGCAGTGCTGACGTATGGACTGGCGGATACACAGATACGCAGTATTTT
>.|.|TRBV6-1|TRBJ1-5
CASSERYRYPGNQPQHF
TGTGCCAGCAGTGAGAGATACAGATATCCAGGAAATCAGCCCCAGCATTTT
>TRBD2|.|TRBV9|TRBJ2-7
CASSVGTSGSSASVYEQYF
TGTGCCAGCAGCGTTGGGACTAGCGGGAGTTCGGCCAGTGTTTACGAGCAGTACTTC
>TRBD2|many|TRBV10-3|TRBJ2-5
CAVRRTGGVQETQYF
TGTGCCGTAAGGAGAACGGGAGGGGTCCAAGAGACCCAGTACTTC
>.|.|TRBV19|TRBJ1-5
CASKREPGGNQPQHF
TGTGCCAGTAAGAGGGAGCCGGGAGGGAATCAGCCCCAGCATTTT
>.|.|TRBV15|TRBJ2-7
CATSRVLTVRSYEQYF
TGTGCCACCAGCAGAGTCCTTACCGTACGATCCTACGAGCAGTACTTC
>.|many|TRBV3-1|TRBJ2-3
CASSLLGGTQYF
TGTGCCAGCAGCCTACTAGGGGGTACGCAGTATTTT
>.|few|TRBV29-1|TRBJ2-2
CSAYLDWSGELFF
TGCAGCGCCTACCTCGACTGGTCCGGGGAGCTGTTTTTT
>.|few|TRBV7-2|TRBJ1-4
CASSLWTTNEKLFF
TGTGCCAGCAGCTTGTGGACAACTAATGAAAAACTGTTTTTT
>.|many|TRBV6-2/TRBV6-3|TRBJ2-7
CASSYELGIYEQYF
TGTGCCAGCAGTTACGAACTAGGGATCTACGAGCAGTACTTC
>TRBD2|many|TRBV11-2|TRBJ2-1
CASSLGGRAVGGKFF
TGTGCCAGCAGCTTAGGCGGGAGGGCCGTGGGTGGTAAGTTCTTC
>.|few|TRBV19|TRBJ1-5
CASSTTQVPQHF
TGTGCCAGTAGTACGACGCAAGTGCCCCAGCATTTT
>.|.|TRBV11-2|TRBJ2-3
CASSLGGAGSDTQYF
TGTGCCAGCAGCTTAGGAGGGGCGGGCTCAGATACGCAGTATTTT
>.|.|TRBV2|TRBJ2-7
CASKQVPFYEQYF
TGTGCCAGCAAACAGGTCCCTTTCTACGAGCAGTACTTC
>TRBD1|.|TRBV7-8|TRBJ1-6
CASSSGQGHNSPLHF
TGTGCCAGCAGCTCGGGACAGGGGCATAATTCACCCCTCCACTTT
>.|few|TRBV9|TRBJ2-2
CASSVGVVGSGYTGELFF
TGTGCCAGCAGCGTAGGTGTCGTGGGCTCAGGGTACACCGGGGAGCTGTTTTTT
>.|many|TRBV20-1|TRBJ1-4
CSAVGGDGATNEKLFF
TGCAGTGCAGTCGGGGGTGACGGAGCAACTAATGAAAAACTGTTTTTT
>TRBD1|many|TRBV3-1|TRBJ1-1
CASSQLTGANTEAFF
TGTGCCAGCAGCCAGCTGACAGGGGCGAACACTGAAGCTTTCTTT
>TRBD2|many|TRBV7-3|TRBJ2-1
CASSRGLAVSSYNEQFF
TGTGCCAGCAGCCGGGGACTAGCGGTTAGCTCCTACAATGAGCAGTTCTTC
>.|many|TRBV20-1|TRBJ2-1
CSPVITYNEQFF
TGCAGCCCGGTTATAACCTACAATGAGCAGTTCTTC
>.|.|TRBV14|TRBJ2-1
CASSHFTSAGYYNEQFF
TGTGCCAGCAGCCATTTTACGTCCGCTGGCTACTACAATGAGCAGTTCTTC
>.|many|TRBV28|TRBJ2-3
CASSPYTVETDTQYF
TGTGCCAGCAGCCCTTATACGGTGGAAACAGATACGCAGTATTTT
>.|many|TRBV7-2|TRBJ2-1
CASSLSLGNEQFF
TGTGCCAGCAGCTTATCCTTAGGCAATGAGCAGTTCTTC
>.|many|TRBV6-1|TRBJ2-7
CASRNRGGSYEQYF
TGTGCCAGCAGGAACCGGGGCGGTTCCTACGAGCAGTACTTC
>TRBD2|.|TRBV7-9|TRBJ2-1
CASSLRGLAGVFSYNEQFF
TGTGCCAGCAGCTTAAGAGGGCTAGCGGGGGTCTTCTCCTACAATGAGCAGTTCTTC
>.|many|TRBV3-1|TRBJ2-1
CASSQSQGSEQFF
TGTGCCAGCAGTCAGTCACAGGGATCCGAGCAGTTCTTC
>TRBD2|once|TRBV12-3/TRBV12-4|TRBJ2-5
CASSFGTSGEQETQYF
TGTGCCAGCAGTTTTGGGACTAGCGGGGAACAAGAGACCCAGTACTTC
>TRBD2|many|TRBV11-2|TRBJ2-1
CASSFELAPYNEQFF
TGTGCCAGCAGCTTCGAACTAGCGCCCTACAATGAGCAGTTCTTC
>TRBD2|.|TRBV10-3|TRBJ2-7
CAISGYWEGNEQYF
TGTGCCATCAGTGGATATTGGGAGGGAAACGAGCAGTACTTC
>TRBD2|many|TRBV6-2/TRBV6-3|TRBJ2-1
CASSLLALAGEWNEQFF
TGTGCCAGCAGTTTACTGGCTCTAGCGGGAGAATGGAATGAGCAGTTCTTC
>.|.|TRBV10-3|TRBJ2-7
CAISESIVSNTYEQYF
TGTGCCATCAGTGAGTCGATTGTCAGCAATACCTACGAGCAGTACTTC
>.|many|TRBV7-9|TRBJ1-2
CASSPARRTRRRGYTF
TGTGCCAGCAGCCCCGCTCGAAGGACTCGGCGGAGAGGCTACACCTTC
>.|.|TRBV9|TRBJ2-3
CASSALGGTDTQYF
TGTGCCAGCAGCGCCCTGGGGGGCACAGATACGCAGTATTTT
>TRBD2|few|TRBV4-1|TRBJ2-1
CASSQVKRELGEQFF
TGCGCCAGCAGCCAAGTCAAGCGGGAGTTGGGTGAGCAGTTCTTC
>TRBD1|few|TRBV5-8|TRBJ2-1
CASSPSDRSSYNEQFF
TGTGCCAGCAGCCCTTCGGACAGGTCTTCCTACAATGAGCAGTTCTTC
>TRBD1|.|TRBV20-1|TRBJ1-5
CSANSGQVDSNQPQHF
TGCAGTGCTAACTCGGGACAGGTAGATAGCAATCAGCCCCAGCATTTT
>.|.|TRBV3-1|TRBJ1-2
CASSPQGSHYGYTF
TGTGCCAGCAGCCCTCAGGGTAGTCACTATGGCTACACCTTC
>.|many|TRBV6-1|TRBJ2-6
CASRQQASGANVLTF
TGTGCCAGCAGGCAACAGGCCTCTGGGGCCAACGTCCTGACTTTC
>TRBD2|.|TRBV7-2|TRBJ2-5
CASSLGSGRGQETQYF
TGTGCCAGCAGCTTAGGGAGCGGGAGGGGTCAAGAGACCCAGTACTTC
>.|few|TRBV4-1|TRBJ2-7
CASSQFSGEQYF
TGCGCCAGCAGCCAATTCAGCGGGGAGCAGTACTTC
>.|.|TRBV11-2|TRBJ2-1
CASSPRTARGEQFF
TGTGCCAGCAGCCCTCGGACCGCGCGCGGTGAGCAGTTCTTC